These T cell receptor beta chains were read from a single sample in a study of spatial heterogeneity in lung cancer. From the 5' RACE reads, TCRdb called clonotypes with MiXCR, one entry per CDR3 protein. The data contain some 38,000 distinct CDR3 sequences, 3.1% of them singletons. Here the sequenced sample was normal lung tissue next to the tumor, taken at surgery. The receptors originated from a male donor with early-stage non-small cell lung cancer. The CDR3 runs from the conserved cysteine through the conserved F or W. D genes are given only for firm matches. Expanded clones get a size class; other rows say once, few or many, or leave the size out.

V: TRBV6-5
size: many
J: TRBJ2-7
D: .
CDR3: CASSYSRSGAYEQYF
DNA: TGTGCCAGCAGTTACTCGAGGTCGGGGGCATACGAGCAGTACTTC

V: TRBV11-3
size: many
J: TRBJ2-1
D: .
CDR3: CASSLEGAREQFF
DNA: TGTGCCAGCAGCTTAGAGGGGGCGAGAGAGCAGTTCTTC

V: TRBV20-1
size: many
J: TRBJ2-3
D: .
CDR3: CSAQVLDTQYF
DNA: TGCAGTGCCCAGGTCTTAGATACGCAGTATTTT

V: TRBV9
size: many
J: TRBJ1-1
D: .
CDR3: CASSASSGKSTEAFF
DNA: TGTGCCAGCAGCGCCTCTTCAGGGAAAAGCACTGAAGCTTTCTTT

V: TRBV10-3
size: many
J: TRBJ1-2
D: TRBD1
CDR3: CAGQGALIGGYTF
DNA: TGTGCCGGACAGGGGGCGCTTATAGGTGGCTACACCTTC

V: TRBV20-1
size: many
J: TRBJ2-2
D: TRBD2
CDR3: CSARTQRETGELFF
DNA: TGCAGTGCTAGAACCCAGCGGGAGACCGGGGAGCTGTTTTTT

V: TRBV2
size: many
J: TRBJ2-7
D: .
CDR3: CASSTQVPSRNEQYF
DNA: TGTGCCAGCAGTACCCAGGTGCCAAGTCGAAACGAGCAGTACTTC

V: TRBV5-5
size: few
J: TRBJ2-5
D: .
CDR3: CASSLNSGQETQYF
DNA: TGTGCCAGCAGCTTGAATAGTGGCCAAGAGACCCAGTACTTC

V: TRBV5-5
size: many
J: TRBJ2-1
D: TRBD2
CDR3: CASSYFSGGSTYNEQFF
DNA: TGTGCCAGCAGCTATTTCTCCGGCGGGAGTACCTACAATGAGCAGTTCTTC

V: TRBV20-1
size: many
J: TRBJ1-4
D: TRBD1
CDR3: CSARATGLKGADEKLFF
DNA: TGCAGTGCTAGAGCGACAGGGCTTAAGGGAGCGGATGAAAAACTGTTTTTT

V: TRBV11-2
size: .
J: TRBJ2-5
D: .
CDR3: CASSLGLAPQETQYF
DNA: TGTGCCAGCAGCTTGGGGCTAGCGCCCCAAGAGACCCAGTACTTC

V: TRBV20-1
size: many
J: TRBJ2-1
D: TRBD2
CDR3: CSADGRANEQFF
DNA: TGCAGTGCTGACGGGAGGGCAAATGAGCAGTTCTTC

V: TRBV29-1
size: few
J: TRBJ2-7
D: TRBD1
CDR3: CSVDEGAGEQYF
DNA: TGCAGCGTTGATGAGGGGGCGGGCGAGCAGTACTTC

V: TRBV7-2
size: many
J: TRBJ2-6
D: .
CDR3: CASSLVAASGANVLTF
DNA: TGTGCCAGCAGCTTAGTAGCTGCCTCTGGGGCCAACGTCCTGACTTTC

V: TRBV6-1
size: many
J: TRBJ2-3
D: .
CDR3: CASLQGLDTQYF
DNA: TGTGCCAGCTTGCAGGGGTTGGATACGCAGTATTTT

V: TRBV10-3
size: many
J: TRBJ2-3
D: .
CDR3: CAISEVGTNTDTQYF
DNA: TGTGCCATCAGTGAGGTCGGGACAAACACAGATACGCAGTATTTT

V: TRBV7-9
size: many
J: TRBJ2-7
D: TRBD2
CDR3: CASSLGGTYEQYF
DNA: TGTGCCAGCAGCTTGGGGGGGACCTACGAGCAGTACTTC